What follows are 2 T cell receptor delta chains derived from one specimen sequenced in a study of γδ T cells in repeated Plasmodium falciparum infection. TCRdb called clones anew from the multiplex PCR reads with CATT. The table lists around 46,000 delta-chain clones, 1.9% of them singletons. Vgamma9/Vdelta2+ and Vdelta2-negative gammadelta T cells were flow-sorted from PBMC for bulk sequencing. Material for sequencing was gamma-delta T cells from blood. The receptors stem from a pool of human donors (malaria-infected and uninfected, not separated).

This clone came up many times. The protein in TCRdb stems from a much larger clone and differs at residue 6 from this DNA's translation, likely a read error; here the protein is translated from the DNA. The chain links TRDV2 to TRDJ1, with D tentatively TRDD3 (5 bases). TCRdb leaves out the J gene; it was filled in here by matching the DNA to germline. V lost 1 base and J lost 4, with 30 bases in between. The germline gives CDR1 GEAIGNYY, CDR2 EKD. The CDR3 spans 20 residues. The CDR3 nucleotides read TGTGCCTGTGACACAATCGCTCCAATCCGCGATACAAGGCGCGGCGATAAACTCATCTTT. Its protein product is CACDTIAPIRDTRRGDKLIF.

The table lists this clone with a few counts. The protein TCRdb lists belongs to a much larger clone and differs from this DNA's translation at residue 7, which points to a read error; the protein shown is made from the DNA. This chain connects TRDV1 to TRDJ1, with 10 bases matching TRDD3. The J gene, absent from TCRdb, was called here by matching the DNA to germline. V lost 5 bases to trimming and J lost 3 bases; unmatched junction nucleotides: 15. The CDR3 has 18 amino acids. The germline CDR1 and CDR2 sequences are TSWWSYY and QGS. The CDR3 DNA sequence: TGTGCTCTTGGGACCCGATACCCGTACTGGGGGATCTCCGATAAACTCATCTTT. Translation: CALGTRYPYWGISDKLIF.